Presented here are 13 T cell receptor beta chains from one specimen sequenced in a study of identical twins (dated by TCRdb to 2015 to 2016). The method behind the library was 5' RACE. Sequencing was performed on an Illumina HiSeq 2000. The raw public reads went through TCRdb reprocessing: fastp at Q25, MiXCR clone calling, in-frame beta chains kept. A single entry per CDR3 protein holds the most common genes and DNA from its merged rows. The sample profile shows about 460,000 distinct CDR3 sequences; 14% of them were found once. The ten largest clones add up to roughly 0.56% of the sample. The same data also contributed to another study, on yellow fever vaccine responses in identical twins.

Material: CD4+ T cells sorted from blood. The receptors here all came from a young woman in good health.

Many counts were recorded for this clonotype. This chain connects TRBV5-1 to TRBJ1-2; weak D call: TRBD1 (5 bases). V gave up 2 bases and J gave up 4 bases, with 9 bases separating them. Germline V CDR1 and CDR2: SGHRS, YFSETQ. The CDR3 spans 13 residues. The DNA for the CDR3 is TGCGCCAGCAGCTTCGACAGTTCCTATGGCTACACCTTC. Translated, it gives CASSFDSSYGYTF.

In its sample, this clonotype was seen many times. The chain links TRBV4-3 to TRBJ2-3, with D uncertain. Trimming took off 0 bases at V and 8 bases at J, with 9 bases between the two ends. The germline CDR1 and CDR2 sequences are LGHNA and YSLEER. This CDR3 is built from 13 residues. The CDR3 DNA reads TGCGCCAGCAGCCAAGAGGCCTTCGCTACGCAGTATTTT. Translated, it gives CASSQEAFATQYF.

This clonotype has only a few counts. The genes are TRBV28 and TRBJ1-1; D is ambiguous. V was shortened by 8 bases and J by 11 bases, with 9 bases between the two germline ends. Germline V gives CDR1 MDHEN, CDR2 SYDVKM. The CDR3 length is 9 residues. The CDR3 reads CASGLRAFF. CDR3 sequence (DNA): TGTGCCAGCGGGCTGAGGGCTTTCTTT.

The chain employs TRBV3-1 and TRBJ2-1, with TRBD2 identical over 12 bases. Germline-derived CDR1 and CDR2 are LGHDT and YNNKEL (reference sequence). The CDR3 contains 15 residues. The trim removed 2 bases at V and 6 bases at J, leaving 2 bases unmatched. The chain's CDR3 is CASSQTSGGPNEQFF. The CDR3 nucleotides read TGTGCCAGCAGCCAAACTAGCGGGGGGCCCAATGAGCAGTTCTTC.

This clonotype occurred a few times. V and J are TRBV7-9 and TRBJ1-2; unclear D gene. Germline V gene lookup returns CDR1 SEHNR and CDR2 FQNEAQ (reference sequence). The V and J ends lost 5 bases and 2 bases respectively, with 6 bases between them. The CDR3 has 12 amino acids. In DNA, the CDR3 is TGTGCCAGCAGCGGTTGGAACTATGGCTACACCTTC. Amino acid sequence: CASSGWNYGYTF. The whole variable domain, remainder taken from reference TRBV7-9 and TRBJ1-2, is DTGVSQNPRHKITKRGQNVTFRCDPISEHNRLYWYRQTLGQGPEFLTYFQNEAQLEKSRLLSDRFSAERPKGSFSTLEIQRTEQGDSAMYLCASSGWNYGYTFGSGTRLTVV.

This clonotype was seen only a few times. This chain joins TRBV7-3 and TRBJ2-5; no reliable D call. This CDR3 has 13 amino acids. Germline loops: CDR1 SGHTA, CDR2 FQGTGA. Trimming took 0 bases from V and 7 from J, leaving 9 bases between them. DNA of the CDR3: TGTGCCAGCAGCTTAACAGGGTCTGGGACCCAGTACTTC. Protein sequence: CASSLTGSGTQYF.

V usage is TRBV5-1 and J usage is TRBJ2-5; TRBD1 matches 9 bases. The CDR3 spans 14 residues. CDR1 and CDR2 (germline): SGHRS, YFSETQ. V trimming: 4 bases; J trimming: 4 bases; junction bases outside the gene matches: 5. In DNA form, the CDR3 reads TGCGCCAGCAGCAGACAGGGGGAGTTAGAGACCCAGTACTTC. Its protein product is CASSRQGELETQYF.

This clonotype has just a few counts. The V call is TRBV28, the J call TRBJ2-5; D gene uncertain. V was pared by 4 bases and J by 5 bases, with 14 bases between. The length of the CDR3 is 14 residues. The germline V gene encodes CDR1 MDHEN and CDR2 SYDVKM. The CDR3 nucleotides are TGTGCCAGCAGTTCCCCAACAGTTGTGGAGACCCAGTACTTC. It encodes CASSSPTVVETQYF.

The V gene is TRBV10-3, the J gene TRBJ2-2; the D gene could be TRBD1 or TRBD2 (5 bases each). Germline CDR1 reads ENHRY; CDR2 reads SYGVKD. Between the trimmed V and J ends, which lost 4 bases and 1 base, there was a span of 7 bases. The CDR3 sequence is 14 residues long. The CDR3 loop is CAISVRGNTGELFF. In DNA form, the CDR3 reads TGTGCCATCAGTGTGAGGGGGAACACCGGGGAGCTGTTTTTT.

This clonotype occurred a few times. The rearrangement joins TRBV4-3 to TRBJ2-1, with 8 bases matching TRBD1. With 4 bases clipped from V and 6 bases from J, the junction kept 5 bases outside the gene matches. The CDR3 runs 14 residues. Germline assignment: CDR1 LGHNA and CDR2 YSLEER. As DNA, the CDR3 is TGCGCCAGCAGCCGCATGACAGGGGCCAATGAGCAGTTCTTC. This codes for CASSRMTGANEQFF.

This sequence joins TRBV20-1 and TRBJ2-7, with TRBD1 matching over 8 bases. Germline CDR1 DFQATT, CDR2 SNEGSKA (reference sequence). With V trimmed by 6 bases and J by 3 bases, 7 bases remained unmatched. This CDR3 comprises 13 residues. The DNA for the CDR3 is TGCAGTGCCAGGACAGGGCTAGTCTACGAGCAGTACTTC. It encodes CSARTGLVYEQYF.

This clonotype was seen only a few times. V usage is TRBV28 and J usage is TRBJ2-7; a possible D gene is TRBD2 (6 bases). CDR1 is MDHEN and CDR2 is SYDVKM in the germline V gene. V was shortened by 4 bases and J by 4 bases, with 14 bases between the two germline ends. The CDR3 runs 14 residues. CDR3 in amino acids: CASSSPTGDYEQYF. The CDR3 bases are TGTGCCAGCAGTTCCCCCACGGGGGATTACGAGCAGTACTTC.

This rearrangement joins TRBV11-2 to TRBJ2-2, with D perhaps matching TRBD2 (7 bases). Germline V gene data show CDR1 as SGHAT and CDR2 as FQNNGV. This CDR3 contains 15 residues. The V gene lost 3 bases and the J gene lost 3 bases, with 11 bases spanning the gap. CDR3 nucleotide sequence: TGTGCCAGCAGCTTCCGAGGGGGGGACACCGGGGAGCTGTTTTTT. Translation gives CASSFRGGDTGELFF.